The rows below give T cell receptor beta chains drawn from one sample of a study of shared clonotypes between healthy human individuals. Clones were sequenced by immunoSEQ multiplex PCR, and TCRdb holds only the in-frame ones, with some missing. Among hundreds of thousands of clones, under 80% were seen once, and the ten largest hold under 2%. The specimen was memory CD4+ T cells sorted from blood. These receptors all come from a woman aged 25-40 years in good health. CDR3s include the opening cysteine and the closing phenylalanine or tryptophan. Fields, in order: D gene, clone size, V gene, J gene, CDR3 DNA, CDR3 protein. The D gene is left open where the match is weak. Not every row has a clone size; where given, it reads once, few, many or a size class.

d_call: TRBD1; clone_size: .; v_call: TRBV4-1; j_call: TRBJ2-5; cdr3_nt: TGCGCCAGCAGCACCACGAAGGGGGCGATTAAGACCCAGTACTTC; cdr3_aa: CASSTTKGAIKTQYF
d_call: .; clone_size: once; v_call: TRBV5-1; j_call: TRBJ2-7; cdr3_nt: TGCGCCAGCAGCTTGGGAGACAGTTCCTACGAGCAGTACTTC; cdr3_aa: CASSLGDSSYEQYF
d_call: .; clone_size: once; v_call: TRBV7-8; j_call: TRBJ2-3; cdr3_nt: TGTGCCAGCAGCCGGAGCAGGGCTAGCACAGATACGCAGTATTTT; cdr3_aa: CASSRSRASTDTQYF
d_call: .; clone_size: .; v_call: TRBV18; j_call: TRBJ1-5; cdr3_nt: TGTGCCAGCCGACCGACGGCCGGGGGGTCGGGCAATCAGCCCCAGCATTTT; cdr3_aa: CASRPTAGGSGNQPQHF
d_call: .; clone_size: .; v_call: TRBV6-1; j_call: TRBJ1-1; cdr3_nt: TGTGCCAGCAGTGAAGTGCTGACACCGCCTCGAAACACTGAAGCTTTCTTT; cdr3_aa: CASSEVLTPPRNTEAFF
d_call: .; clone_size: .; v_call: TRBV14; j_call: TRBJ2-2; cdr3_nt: TGTGCCAGCAGCATCCAGACCCACACCGGGGAGCTGTTTTTT; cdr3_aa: CASSIQTHTGELFF
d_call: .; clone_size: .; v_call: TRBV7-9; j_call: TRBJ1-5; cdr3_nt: TGTGCCAGCAGCTTAGGCAGGGGCAGCAATCAGCCCCAGCATTTT; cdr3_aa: CASSLGRGSNQPQHF
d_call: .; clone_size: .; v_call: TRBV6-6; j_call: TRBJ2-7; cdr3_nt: TGTGCCAGCAGTTACTCAAGAGGAAGTTACGAGCAGTACTTC; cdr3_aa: CASSYSRGSYEQYF
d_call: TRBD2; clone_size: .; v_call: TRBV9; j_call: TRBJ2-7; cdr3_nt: TGTGCCAGCAGCAGTGGCGGGACTATTACCTACGAGCAGTACTTC; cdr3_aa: CASSSGGTITYEQYF
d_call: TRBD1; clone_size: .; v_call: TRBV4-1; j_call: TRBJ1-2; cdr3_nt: TGCGCCAGCAGCCGCTCACCCGACGGACAGGGGGCCGACAGTAATGGCTACACCTTC; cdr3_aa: CASSRSPDGQGADSNGYTF
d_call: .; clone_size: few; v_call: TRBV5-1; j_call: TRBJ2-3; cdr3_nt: TGCGCCAGCAGCTATGGCCAGACAGATACGCAGTATTTT; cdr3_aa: CASSYGQTDTQYF
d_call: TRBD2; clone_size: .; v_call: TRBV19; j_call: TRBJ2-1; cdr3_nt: TGTGCCAGTAGTACGACTAGCAGGGCTTACAATGAGCAGTTCTTC; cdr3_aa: CASSTTSRAYNEQFF
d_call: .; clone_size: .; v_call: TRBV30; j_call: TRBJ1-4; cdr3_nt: TGTGCCTGGAGTGTAGGGGGGATTGAAAAACTGTTTTTT; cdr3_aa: CAWSVGGIEKLFF
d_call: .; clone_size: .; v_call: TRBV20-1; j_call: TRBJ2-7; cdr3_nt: TGCAGTGCTAGGGGCGGTTACGAGCAGTACTTC; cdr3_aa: CSARGGYEQYF
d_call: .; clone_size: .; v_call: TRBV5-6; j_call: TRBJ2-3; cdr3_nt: TGTGCCAGCAGCTCGAATGGTGGCACAGATACGCAGTATTTT; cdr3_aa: CASSSNGGTDTQYF
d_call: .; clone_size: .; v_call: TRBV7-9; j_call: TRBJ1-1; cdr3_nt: TGTGCCAGCAGCTTAAGTGGGCGGGGTGTGAGCACTGAAACTTTCTTT; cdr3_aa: CASSLSGRGVSTETFF
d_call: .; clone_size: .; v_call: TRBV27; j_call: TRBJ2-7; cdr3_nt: TGTGCCAGCAGTTTATCGTTTTCCTACGAGCAGTACTTC; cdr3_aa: CASSLSFSYEQYF
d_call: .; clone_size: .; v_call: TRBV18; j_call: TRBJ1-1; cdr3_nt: TGTGCCAGCTCACCGGTAGTGGACGCGAACACTGAAGCTTTCTTT; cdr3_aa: CASSPVVDANTEAFF
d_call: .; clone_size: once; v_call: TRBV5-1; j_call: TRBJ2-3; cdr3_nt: TGCGCCAGCAGCTTGGGAGCGGGCACAGATACGCAGTATTTT; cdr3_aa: CASSLGAGTDTQYF
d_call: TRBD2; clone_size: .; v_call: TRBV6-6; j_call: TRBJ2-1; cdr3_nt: TGTGCCAGCAGTCGCCCGGGACTAGGGATGAATGAGCAGTTCTTC; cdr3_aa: CASSRPGLGMNEQFF
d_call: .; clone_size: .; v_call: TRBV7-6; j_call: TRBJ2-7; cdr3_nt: TGTGCCAGCAGCTCTTGGGGGAGCTCCTACGAGCAGTACTTC; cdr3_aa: CASSSWGSSYEQYF
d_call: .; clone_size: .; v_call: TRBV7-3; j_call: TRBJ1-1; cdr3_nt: TGTGCCAGCAGCTTAACCGGGGACACTGAAGCTTTCTTT; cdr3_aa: CASSLTGDTEAFF
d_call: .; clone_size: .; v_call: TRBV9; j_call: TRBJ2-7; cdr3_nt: TGTGCCAGCAGCGTAGCTTGGGGGGAGACCAACGAGCAGTACTTC; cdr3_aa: CASSVAWGETNEQYF
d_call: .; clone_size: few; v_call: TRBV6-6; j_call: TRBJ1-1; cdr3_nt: TGTGCCAGCAGTTACTTGGCGGGGAGGGGCACTGAAGCTTTCTTT; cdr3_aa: CASSYLAGRGTEAFF
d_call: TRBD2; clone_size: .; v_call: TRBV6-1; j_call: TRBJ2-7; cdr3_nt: TGTGCCAGCAGCGAACTAGCGGGGCCCTACGAGCAGTACTTC; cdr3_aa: CASSELAGPYEQYF
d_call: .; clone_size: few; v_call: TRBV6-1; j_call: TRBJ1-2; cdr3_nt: TGTGCCAGCAGTGAAGGTGTTGCAGGGGACTATGGCTACACCTTC; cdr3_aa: CASSEGVAGDYGYTF
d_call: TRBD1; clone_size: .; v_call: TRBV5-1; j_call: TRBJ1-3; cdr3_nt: TGCGCCAGCAGCTCGGGGACAGACTCTGGAAACACCATATATTTT; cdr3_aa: CASSSGTDSGNTIYF
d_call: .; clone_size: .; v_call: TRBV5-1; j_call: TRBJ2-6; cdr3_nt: TGCGCCAGCAGCTTTTCTAGCGACCCTGGGGCCAACGTCCTGACTTTC; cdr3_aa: CASSFSSDPGANVLTF
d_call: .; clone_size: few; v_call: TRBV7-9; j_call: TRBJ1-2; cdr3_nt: TGTGCCAGCAGCTTAGGGGTATACTATGGCTACACCTTC; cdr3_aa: CASSLGVYYGYTF
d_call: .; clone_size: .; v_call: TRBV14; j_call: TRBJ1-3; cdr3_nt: TGTGCCAGCAGCCAATTTACAGGAGATTTCCCTGGAAACACCATATATTTT; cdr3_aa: CASSQFTGDFPGNTIYF
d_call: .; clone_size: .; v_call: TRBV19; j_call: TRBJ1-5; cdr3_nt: TGTGCCAGTACCCAAAGGGGCCAGGGAGGTCAGCCCCAGCATTTT; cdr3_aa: CASTQRGQGGQPQHF
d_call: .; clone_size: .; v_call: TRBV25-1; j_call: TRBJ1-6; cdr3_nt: TGTGCCAGCAAACCTCCTTATAATTCACCCCTCCACTTT; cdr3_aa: CASKPPYNSPLHF
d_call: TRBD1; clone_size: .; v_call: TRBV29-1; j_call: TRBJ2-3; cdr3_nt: TGCAGCGTAACTGGACAGGTTAGCACAGATACGCAGTATTTT; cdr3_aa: CSVTGQVSTDTQYF
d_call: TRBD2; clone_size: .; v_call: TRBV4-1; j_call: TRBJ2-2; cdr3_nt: TGCGCCAGCAGTAAGCGGGAGGGCTCTGGGGAGCTGTTTTTT; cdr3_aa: CASSKREGSGELFF
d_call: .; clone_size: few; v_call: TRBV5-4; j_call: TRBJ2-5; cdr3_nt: TGTGCCAGCAGCTTGATCTCCGGGACTTTCCAAGAGACCCAGTACTTC; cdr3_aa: CASSLISGTFQETQYF
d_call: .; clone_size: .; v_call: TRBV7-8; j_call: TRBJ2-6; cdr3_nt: TGTGCCAGCAGCTTTTTTTCAATCCTTAGGGGAAGTGGGGCCAACGTCCTGACTTTC; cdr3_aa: CASSFFSILRGSGANVLTF
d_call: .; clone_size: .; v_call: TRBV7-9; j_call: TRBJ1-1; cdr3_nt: TGTGCCAGCAGCCCCGCGTTTTCCAGGGGGAACACTGAAGCTTTCTTT; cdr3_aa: CASSPAFSRGNTEAFF
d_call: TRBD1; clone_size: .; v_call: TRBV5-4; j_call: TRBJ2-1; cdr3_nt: TGTGCCAGCAGCCGCAACACAGGGGCCGAGTCGTCGTTGGGTGAGCAGTTCTTC; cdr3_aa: CASSRNTGAESSLGEQFF
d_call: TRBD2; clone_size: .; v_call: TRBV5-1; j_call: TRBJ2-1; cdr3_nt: TGCGCCAGCAGCCAAGGACTAGCGCTTTTAAATGAGCAGTTCTTC; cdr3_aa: CASSQGLALLNEQFF
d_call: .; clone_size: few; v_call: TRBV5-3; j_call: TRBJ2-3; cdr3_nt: TGTGCCAGAAGCTTGTTGGGGGAATACGCAGATACGCAGTATTTT; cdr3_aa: CARSLLGEYADTQYF
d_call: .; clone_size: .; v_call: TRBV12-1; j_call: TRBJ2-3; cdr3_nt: TGTGCCAGCAGCCCCGGGTGGCTTCCACGGACAGATACGCAGTATTTT; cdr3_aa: CASSPGWLPRTDTQYF
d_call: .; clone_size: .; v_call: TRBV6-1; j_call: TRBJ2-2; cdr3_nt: TGTGCCAGCATAAGCGGACAGTTCACCGGGGAGCTGTTTTTT; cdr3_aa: CASISGQFTGELFF
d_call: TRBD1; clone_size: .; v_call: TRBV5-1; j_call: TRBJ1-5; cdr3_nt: TGCGCCAGCAGCTTCACAGGGGGCTCCCAGCCCCAGCATTTT; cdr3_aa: CASSFTGGSQPQHF
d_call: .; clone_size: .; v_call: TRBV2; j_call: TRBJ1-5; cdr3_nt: TGTGCCAGCAGTGAAAGTTGGCTAACCCGTCAATCCGTTCAGCCCCAGCATTTT; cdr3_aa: CASSESWLTRQSVQPQHF
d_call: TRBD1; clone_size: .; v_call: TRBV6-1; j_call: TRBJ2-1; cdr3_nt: TGTGCCAGCGTAAGACAGGGGTTTGGCAATGAGCAGTTCTTC; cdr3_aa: CASVRQGFGNEQFF
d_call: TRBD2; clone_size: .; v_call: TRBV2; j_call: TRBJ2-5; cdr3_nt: TGTGCCAGCAAGGGGGGACTAGCGGGAGGCCGACCACAAGAGACCCAGTACTTC; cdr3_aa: CASKGGLAGGRPQETQYF
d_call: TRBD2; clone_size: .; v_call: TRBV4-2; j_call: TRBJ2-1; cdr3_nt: TGTGCCAGCAGCCAAGTTAACGGAGGCGGGAGCTACAATGAGCAGTTCTTC; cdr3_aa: CASSQVNGGGSYNEQFF
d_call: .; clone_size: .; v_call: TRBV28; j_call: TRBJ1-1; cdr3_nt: TGTGCCAGCCTCCAGGGCTCGAACACTGAAGCTTTCTTT; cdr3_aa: CASLQGSNTEAFF
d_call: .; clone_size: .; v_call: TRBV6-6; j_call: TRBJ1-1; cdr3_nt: TGTGCCAGCAGGGGAGGGACAAAGAACACTGAAGCTTTCTTT; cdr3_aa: CASRGGTKNTEAFF
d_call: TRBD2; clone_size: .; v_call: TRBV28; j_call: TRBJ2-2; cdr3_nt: TGTGCCAGCAGAGTAGCGGGATCGAACACCGGGGAGCTGTTTTTT; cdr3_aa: CASRVAGSNTGELFF
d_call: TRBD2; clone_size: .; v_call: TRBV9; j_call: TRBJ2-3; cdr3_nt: TGTGCCAGCAGCGAGACTAGCGGGAGTCCCCATACGCAGTATTTT; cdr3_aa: CASSETSGSPHTQYF
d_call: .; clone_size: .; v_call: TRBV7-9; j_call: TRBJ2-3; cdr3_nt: TGTGCCAGCAGCTTAAGATCGGGACTCGTAGCGGATACGCAGTATTTT; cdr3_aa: CASSLRSGLVADTQYF